This entry lists 19 T cell receptor beta chains sequenced from one sample in a study of CD8+ T cells in alopecia areata. TCR sequencing used cDNA made by reverse transcription of extracted RNA. Only in-frame clones appear in the TCRdb table, and some are missing; sequencing was by immunoSEQ multiplex PCR. In the table there are about 110,000 clones, roughly 55% of which are singletons. Sequencing was done on a sample of NKG2D-low CD8+ T cells sorted from blood. These receptors were taken from a human donor with alopecia areata.

The chain combines TRBV19 with TRBJ1-1, with 10 bases that match TRBD1. This CDR3 has 15 amino acids. CDR1 and CDR2 from the germline V gene are LNHDA and SQIVND (reference sequence). V was pared by 5 bases and J by 0 bases, with 3 bases of the junction left unmatched. CDR3 in DNA: TGTGCCAGTAGTCCGGACAGGGGGATGAACACTGAAGCTTTCTTT. Its protein product is CASSPDRGMNTEAFF.

The chain joins TRBV29-1 to TRBJ2-7; D is unresolved. The CDR3 covers 13 residues. In germline, CDR1 is SQVTM, CDR2 ANQGSEA. V dropped 7 bases and J dropped 5 bases, with 18 bases sitting between them. The CDR3 sequence is CSGLSFLEDEQYF. CDR3 DNA: TGCAGCGGGCTCTCGTTTCTCGAGGACGAGCAGTACTTC.

The chain carries TRBV2 and TRBJ2-3, with TRBD2 as a possible D gene (5 bases). Trimming took off 5 bases at V and 2 bases at J, with 8 bases between the two ends. The V gene's germline CDR1 is SNHLY and CDR2 FYNNEI. The CDR3 spans 13 residues. CDR3 in DNA: TGTGCCAGCAGTCCAGCGGCCACAGATACGCAGTATTTT. Amino acids: CASSPAATDTQYF.

The chain uses TRBV29-1 and TRBJ1-1; 9 bases agree with TRBD1. Germline CDR1 and CDR2: SQVTM and ANQGSEA. CDR3 length: 13 residues. J gave up 5 bases and V 2 bases, and 3 bases lay outside the gene matches. CDR3 sequence: CSVEQTGGTEAFF. The DNA of the CDR3 is TGCAGCGTTGAACAGACAGGGGGGACTGAAGCTTTCTTT.

This clone was counted a few times. The chain has TRBV2 and TRBJ2-3, with 10 positions matching TRBD1. V shed 3 bases, J shed 4 bases, and the junction held 10 bases outside the gene matches. The CDR3 sequence is 17 residues long. Looked up from germline, CDR1 is SNHLY and CDR2 is FYNNEI. CDR3: CASSEFVGQGPSDTQYF. The CDR3 nucleotides read TGTGCCAGCAGTGAGTTTGTGGGACAGGGGCCTTCAGATACGCAGTATTTT. Supplemented by reference TRBV2 and TRBJ2-3, the full variable domain reads EPEVTQTPSHQVTQMGQEVILRCVPISNHLYFYWYRQILGQKVEFLVSFYNNEISEKSEIFDDQFSVERPDGSNFTLKIRSTKLEDSAMYFCASSEFVGQGPSDTQYFGPGTRLTVL.

This clone was detected a few times. The chain employs TRBV11-2 and TRBJ2-1, with 7 bases matching TRBD2. V shed 4 bases, J shed 8 bases, and the junction held 8 bases outside the gene matches. Per the germline V gene, CDR1 is SGHAT and CDR2 is FQNNGV. The CDR3 length is 14 residues. CDR3 amino acids: CASSSGLGVDEQFF. CDR3 bases: TGTGCCAGCAGCTCCGGACTAGGTGTCGATGAGCAGTTCTTC.

The chain is built from TRBV7-8 and TRBJ2-2; D remains unclear. Germline CDR1 is SGHVS and CDR2 is FQNEAQ. V lost 5 bases, J lost 0 bases, and 13 bases lay in between. The CDR3 consists of 16 residues. Here the CDR3 DNA reads TGTGCCAGCAGCCAAACACCTCACACGAACACCGGGGAGCTGTTTTTT. This encodes CASSQTPHTNTGELFF.

This chain connects TRBV5-1 to TRBJ2-1; D possibly corresponds to TRBD2 (6 bases). V lost 0 bases to trimming and J lost 7 bases, with 17 bases between them. The germline CDR1 and CDR2 sequences are SGHRS and YFSETQ. The CDR3 is 16 residues long. The CDR3 DNA follows: TGCGCCAGCAGCTTGGGTTGGCAGCTGACTAGGAATGAGCAGTTCTTC. The encoded protein is CASSLGWQLTRNEQFF.

The count of this clone is one. The V gene is TRBV27, the J gene TRBJ2-1; 7 nucleotides align to TRBD2. Per the germline V gene, CDR1 is MNHEY and CDR2 is SMNVEV (reference sequence). This CDR3 region has 14 residues. J lost 3 bases, V lost 3 bases, and 2 bases had no gene match. The CDR3 bases are TGTGCCAGCAGTTTGCGGGAGCGCTACAATGAGCAGTTCTTC. The encoded protein is CASSLRERYNEQFF.

This clone was detected only a few times. The chain combines TRBV28 with TRBJ2-7; 12 bases are shared with TRBD1. The CDR3 runs 14 residues. V lost 5 bases and J lost 5; bases outside the gene matches: 4. Germline CDR1 and CDR2: MDHEN and SYDVKM. The CDR3 protein is CASSPGQGADEQYF. CDR3 nucleotides: TGTGCCAGCAGTCCGGGACAGGGGGCCGACGAGCAGTACTTC.

This clone was counted a few times. The chain links TRBV7-9 to TRBJ2-1; 8 nucleotides line up with TRBD2. The V segment lost 3 bases and the J segment 9 bases; nucleotides outside the gene matches: 10. This CDR3 has 15 amino acids. CDR1 is SEHNR, CDR2 FQNEAQ, per germline (reference sequence). The CDR3 protein is CASSFGRGLVGEQFF. The CDR3 region has the DNA TGTGCCAGCAGCTTCGGCAGGGGACTAGTGGGTGAGCAGTTCTTC.

This rearrangement joins TRBV28 to TRBJ2-7; 8 bases align to TRBD2. Germline lookup yields CDR1 MDHEN and CDR2 SYDVKM. V shed 3 bases and J 3 bases; nucleotides not matched to a gene: 10. CDR3 length: 16 residues. Here the CDR3 reads CASSFGGLAGYYEQYF. The DNA of the CDR3 is TGTGCCAGCAGTTTTGGAGGGCTAGCGGGCTACTACGAGCAGTACTTC.

The chain uses TRBV28 and TRBJ2-5; TRBD2 agrees at 10 bases. Germline assignment: CDR1 MDHEN and CDR2 SYDVKM. The CDR3 covers 15 residues. The J segment lost 5 bases and the V segment lost 6 bases, leaving 9 bases of the junction unmatched. CDR3: CASSPLAGEGETQYF. The DNA for the CDR3 is TGTGCCAGCAGCCCTCTAGCGGGAGAGGGGGAGACCCAGTACTTC.

The rearrangement links TRBV29-1 to TRBJ2-7; D remains unclear. V was trimmed by 5 bases and J by 6 bases, leaving 8 bases between them. CDR3 length: 10 amino acids. Germline CDR1 SQVTM, CDR2 ANQGSEA. Here the CDR3 reads CSVWTSEQYF. The CDR3 coding sequence is TGCAGCGTTTGGACGAGCGAGCAGTACTTC.

This chain joins TRBV19 and TRBJ2-1, with a tentative D call TRBD2 (5 bases). V dropped 4 bases and J dropped 8 bases, with 12 bases sitting between them. Germline loops: CDR1 LNHDA, CDR2 SQIVND (reference sequence). The CDR3 runs to 13 residues. CDR3 region: CASSTGSSDEQFF. CDR3 DNA: TGTGCCAGTAGTACGGGATCGTCTGATGAGCAGTTCTTC.

This clone was seen a handful of times. CDR3 protein: CASSRQTTQETQYF. For the CDR3, the DNA is TGTGCCAGCAGTCGACAGACCACCCAAGAGACCCAGTACTTC. The chain is built from TRBV28 and TRBJ2-5; D perhaps matches TRBD1 (5 bases). The CDR3 sequence is 14 residues long. Trimming stripped 5 bases from V and 1 base from J, with 11 bases between. Per germline, CDR1 MDHEN and CDR2 SYDVKM.

CDR3 nucleotides: TGTGCCAGCAGCTATGGACAGGGGGCAGAGACCCAGTACTTC. This gives the protein CASSYGQGAETQYF. This rearrangement joins TRBV7-6 to TRBJ2-5, with 11 positions matching TRBD1. V lost 4 bases to trimming and J lost 4 bases; unmatched junction nucleotides: 2. The CDR3 contains 14 residues. Per the germline V gene, CDR1 is SGHVS and CDR2 is FNYEAQ.

The chain joins TRBV4-1 to TRBJ1-4; D unresolved. Trimming took 3 bases from V and 5 from J, leaving 13 bases between them. The CDR3 totals 15 residues. CDR1 is MGHRA and CDR2 is YSYEKL in the germline V gene. CDR3 sequence (DNA): TGCGCCAGCAGCCATTTCTTACCTAGAAATGAAAAACTGTTTTTT. It translates to CASSHFLPRNEKLFF.

About this clone itself: The identical CDR3 is also encoded by other nucleotide sequences in the sample. The chain uses TRBV10-3 and TRBJ2-3; weak D call: TRBD2 (5 bases). Germline V gene sequence: CDR1 ENHRY, CDR2 SYGVKD. The CDR3 sequence is 10 residues long. The V end was cut by 10 bases, the J end by 6 bases, with 8 bases between. The DNA for the CDR3 is TGTGCCACGCGCGGGGATACGCAGTATTTT. It codes for CATRGDTQYF.